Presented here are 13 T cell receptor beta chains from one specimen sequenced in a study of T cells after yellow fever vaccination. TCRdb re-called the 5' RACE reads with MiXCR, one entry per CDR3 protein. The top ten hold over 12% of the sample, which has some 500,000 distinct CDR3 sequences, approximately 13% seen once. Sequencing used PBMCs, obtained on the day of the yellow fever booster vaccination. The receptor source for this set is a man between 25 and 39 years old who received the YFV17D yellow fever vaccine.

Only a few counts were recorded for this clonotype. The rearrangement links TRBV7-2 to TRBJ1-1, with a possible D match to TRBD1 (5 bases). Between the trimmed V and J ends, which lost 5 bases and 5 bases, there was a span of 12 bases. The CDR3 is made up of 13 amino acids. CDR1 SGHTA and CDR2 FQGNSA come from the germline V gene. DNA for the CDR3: TGTGCCAGCAGCGGCTCGGGGGGAACTGAAGCTTTCTTT. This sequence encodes CASSGSGGTEAFF.

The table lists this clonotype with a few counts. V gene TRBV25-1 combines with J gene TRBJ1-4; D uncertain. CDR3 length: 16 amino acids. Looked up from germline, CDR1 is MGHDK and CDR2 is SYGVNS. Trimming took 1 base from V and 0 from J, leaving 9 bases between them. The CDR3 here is CASSEWVVATNEKLFF. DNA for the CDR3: TGTGCCAGCAGTGAATGGGTGGTTGCAACTAATGAAAAACTGTTTTTT.

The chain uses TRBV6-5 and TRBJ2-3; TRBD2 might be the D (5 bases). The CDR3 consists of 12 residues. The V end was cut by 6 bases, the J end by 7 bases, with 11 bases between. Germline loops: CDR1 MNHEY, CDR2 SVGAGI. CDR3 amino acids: CASSTDFYTQYF. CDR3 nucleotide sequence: TGTGCCAGCAGCACGGACTTTTATACGCAGTATTTT.

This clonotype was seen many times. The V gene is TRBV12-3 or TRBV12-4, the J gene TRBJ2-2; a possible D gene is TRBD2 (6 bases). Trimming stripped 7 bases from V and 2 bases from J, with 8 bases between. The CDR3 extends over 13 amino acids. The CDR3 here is CASIAGNTGELFF. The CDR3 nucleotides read TGTGCCAGCATCGCGGGAAACACCGGGGAGCTGTTTTTT.

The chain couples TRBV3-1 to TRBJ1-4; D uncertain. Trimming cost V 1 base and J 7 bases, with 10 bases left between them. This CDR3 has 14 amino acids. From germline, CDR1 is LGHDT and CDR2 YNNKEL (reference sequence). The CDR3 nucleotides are TGTGCCAGCAGCCAAGGCCCAGGAATTGAAAAACTGTTTTTT. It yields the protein CASSQGPGIEKLFF.

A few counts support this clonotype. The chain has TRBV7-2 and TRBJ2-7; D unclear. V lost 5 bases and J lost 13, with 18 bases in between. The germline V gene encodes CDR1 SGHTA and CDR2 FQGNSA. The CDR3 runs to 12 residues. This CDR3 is CASSPAARPGYF. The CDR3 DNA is TGTGCCAGCAGCCCCGCGGCCCGTCCAGGTTACTTC.

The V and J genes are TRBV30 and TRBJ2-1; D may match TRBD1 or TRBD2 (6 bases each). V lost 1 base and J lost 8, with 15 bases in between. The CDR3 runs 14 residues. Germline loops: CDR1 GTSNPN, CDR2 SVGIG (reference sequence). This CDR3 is CAWSEQAGGYEQFF. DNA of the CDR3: TGTGCCTGGAGTGAACAGGCCGGGGGCTATGAGCAGTTCTTC.

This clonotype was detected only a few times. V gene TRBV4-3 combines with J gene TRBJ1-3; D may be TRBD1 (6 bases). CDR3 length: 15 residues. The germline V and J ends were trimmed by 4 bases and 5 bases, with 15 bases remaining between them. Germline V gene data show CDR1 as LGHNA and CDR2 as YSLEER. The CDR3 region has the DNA TGCGCCAGCAGCCCAACAGGGTCGGGGCGAAACACCATATATTTT. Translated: CASSPTGSGRNTIYF.

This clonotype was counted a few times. The CDR3 bases are TGTGCCAGCAGCTCTCCCGAGGTGGGTGAAGCTTTCTTT. It is translated as CASSSPEVGEAFF. V gene TRBV11-3 combines with J gene TRBJ1-1; D gene ambiguous. CDR3 length equals 13 residues. The V gene's germline CDR1 is SGHNT and CDR2 YENEEA. The germline V and J ends were trimmed by 4 bases and 7 bases, with 13 bases remaining between them.

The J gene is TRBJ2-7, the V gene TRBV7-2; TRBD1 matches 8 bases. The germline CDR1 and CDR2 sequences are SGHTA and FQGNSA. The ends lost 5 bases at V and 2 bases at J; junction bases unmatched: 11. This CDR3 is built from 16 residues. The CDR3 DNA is TGTGCCAGCAGCGTGGACAGGGAGGTACGGGCCTACGAGCAGTACTTC. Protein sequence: CASSVDREVRAYEQYF.

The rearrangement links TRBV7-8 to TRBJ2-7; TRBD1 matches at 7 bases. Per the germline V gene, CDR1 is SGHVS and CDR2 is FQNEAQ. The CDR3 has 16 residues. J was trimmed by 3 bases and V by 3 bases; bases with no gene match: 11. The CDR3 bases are TGTGCCAGCAGCTTCCCCGAGGGACAGCCTAACTACGAGCAGTACTTC. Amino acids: CASSFPEGQPNYEQYF.

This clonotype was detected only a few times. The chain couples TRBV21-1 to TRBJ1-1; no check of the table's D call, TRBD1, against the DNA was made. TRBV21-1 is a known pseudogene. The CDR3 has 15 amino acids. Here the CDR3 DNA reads TGTGCCAGCAGCGGCCGGGACGGGTTTGAGGCTGAAGCTTTCTTT. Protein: CASSGRDGFEAEAFF.

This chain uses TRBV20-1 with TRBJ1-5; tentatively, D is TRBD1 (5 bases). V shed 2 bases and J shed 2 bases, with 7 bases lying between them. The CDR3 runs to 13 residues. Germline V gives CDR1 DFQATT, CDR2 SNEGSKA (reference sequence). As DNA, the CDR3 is TGCAGTGCTAGATTGGGGGGCAATCAGCCCCAGCATTTT. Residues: CSARLGGNQPQHF.